Detailed here is one TCR beta chain. Its recognized antigen is unknown. No base qualities exist here, and no much larger clone lies one base off it. Compared with germline, V lacks 5 bases and J lacks 5 bases; bases without a gene match: 10. The CDR3 spans 18 residues, from the cysteine through the phenylalanine. Only the CDR3 portion is preserved as DNA: 54 bases, with reading frame beginning at the first base. The germline V gene (reference sequence) sets CDR1 to SEHNR and CDR2 to FQNEAQ. This sample stems from a study of blood T cell repertoires in COVID-19 (TCRdb year 2020). Turning to the overall study: The collaborator samples originated in the United States, Italy and Spain and spanned the acute and convalescent phases of COVID-19. The repertoires were released in a freely available public database intended as a resource for research on the immune response to SARS-CoV-2. Where HLA class I and class II types were available, the types were taken from metadata supplied by the sample provider, not from assay-based typing. Samples were obtained from the ongoing ImmuneRACE study (first 160 participants) and from 1,254 subjects provided by 6 global collaborators. Sample metadata almost always included a de-identified subject ID, COVID-19 status, age in years and sex. The prospective study material was composed of cDNA or gDNA derived from T cells, B-cell-depleted T cells, or PBMCs. Subjects who had been exposed to COVID-19, were actively infected with it, or had recovered from it provided the deeply sampled blood TCRbeta repertoires that made up the dataset.

Overall results and qualifications from the work: The quantity of clinical and demographic metadata differed by source and by participant and was supplied without curation.

One collaborating source in Seattle enrolled patients during active infection and followed them longitudinally through the course of disease. Whole blood was collected in K2EDTA tubes by collaborating institutions according to the institutions' own protocols. For TCRbeta analysis, collaborators shipped samples as frozen whole blood, isolated PBMCs, or DNA extracted from either of those sample types. TCRbeta CDR3 regions were amplified from genomic DNA using the immunoSEQ Assay, a bias-controlled multiplex PCR. Per the authors' processing: The number of nucleated cells in each sample was estimated by amplification of reference gene primers within the assay. To quantify the absolute abundance of each unique TCRbeta CDR3 rearrangement, sequence reads were collapsed and filtered. For each sample, productive Simpson clonality was calculated as the square root of Simpson's diversity index across productive rearrangements. TCRdb took over this immuneACCESS table, retaining in-frame rearrangements with V and J assigned. Such tables are incomplete; in checked studies, under half of the missing clones stem from an unresolved V gene, and the remainder is unexplained. V, J and clone size were drawn from that table, and D and trimming were deduced from the DNA. The sample table shows approximately 230,000 clones, and approximately 88% are seen once. The ten biggest clones cover roughly 6.3% of the sample.

This clonotype originated in a woman younger than 45 with COVID-19, enrolled during active disease. The chain is made from TRBV7-9 and TRBJ2-2, and 14 bases in between align with TRBD2. Sequencing was performed on peripheral blood. For the CDR3, the sequence is CASSPGTSGRVRTGELFF. The DNA is TGTGCCAGCAGCCCAGGGACTAGCGGGAGAGTTAGGACCGGGGAGCTGTTTTTT.